One and the same sample provided the 12 T cell receptor beta chains below, sequenced in a study of blood T cell repertoires in COVID-19. TCRdb's table, derived via immunoSEQ multiplex PCR, lists solely in-frame clones and lacks some. This table has 45,000 to 65,000 clones, about four fifths appearing once. The sample was peripheral blood. Every receptor here comes from a woman aged 80 or over with COVID-19, enrolled during active disease.

The chain recombines TRBV15 with TRBJ2-3, with 12 bases identical to TRBD2. The CDR3 consists of 18 residues. The V gene's germline CDR1 is LNHNV and CDR2 YYDKDF (reference sequence). Germline trimming cut 3 bases from V and 0 bases from J; bases unmatched to any gene: 7. CDR3 sequence reads: CATSSTSGLAGSTDTQYF. The CDR3 coding sequence is TGTGCCACCAGCAGCACCTCGGGACTAGCGGGCAGCACAGATACGCAGTATTTT.

J is TRBJ2-3 and V is TRBV5-1; D might be TRBD1 (6 bases). V gave up 2 bases and J gave up 6 bases, with 19 bases separating them. This CDR3 contains 16 residues. Per the germline V gene, CDR1 is SGHRS and CDR2 is YFSETQ. The DNA for the CDR3 is TGCGCCAGCAGCTTCTCACCCAGGGGCCCCAGGGATACGCAGTATTTT. Its protein is CASSFSPRGPRDTQYF. Complete variable domain (other parts from reference TRBV5-1 and TRBJ2-3): KAGVTQTPRYLIKTRGQQVTLSCSPISGHRSVSWYQQTPGQGLQFLFEYFSETQRNKGNFPGRFSGRQFSNSRSEMNVSTLELGDSALYLCASSFSPRGPRDTQYFGPGTRLTVL.

This clone was detected only a few times. The chain links TRBV4-2 to TRBJ2-1; 13 bases fit TRBD2. CDR3 length: 19 residues. V was pared by 0 bases and J by 5 bases, with 10 bases of the junction left unmatched. Germline V lookup: CDR1 LGHNA, CDR2 YNFKEQ. CDR3: CASSQEELAGGLGNNEQFF. The DNA of the CDR3 is TGTGCCAGCAGCCAAGAAGAACTAGCGGGAGGGCTCGGCAACAATGAGCAGTTCTTC.

This rearrangement joins TRBV10-3 to TRBJ2-7; perhaps TRBD2 as D (6 bases). CDR3 size: 15 residues. Trimming pared 6 bases from V and 6 bases from J, leaving 21 bases between. The germline V gene has CDR1 ENHRY and CDR2 SYGVKD. The CDR3, as DNA: TGTGCCATCAGGAGGGCCGGGACTCCCTCCAGCGAGCAGTACTTC. Translated, it gives CAIRRAGTPSSEQYF.

This clone was found a few times. The chain carries TRBV7-9 and TRBJ1-5; 11 bases match TRBD1. CDR1 is SEHNR, CDR2 FQNEAQ, per germline (reference sequence). V lost 4 bases to trimming and J lost 6 bases; unmatched junction nucleotides: 5. The CDR3 length is 15 residues. CDR3 protein: CASSSGQGAFQPQHF. CDR3 in DNA: TGTGCCAGCAGCTCTGGACAGGGGGCGTTTCAGCCCCAGCATTTT.

This sequence joins TRBV10-2 and TRBJ2-3; 9 bases fit TRBD1. From germline, CDR1 is WSHSY and CDR2 SAAADI. The CDR3 has 18 amino acids. The J segment lost 0 bases and the V segment lost 8 bases, leaving 15 bases of the junction unmatched. CDR3 in DNA: TGCGCCAGCTACGGACAGGGGAGCAGTACCACAAGCACAGATACGCAGTATTTT. It translates to CASYGQGSSTTSTDTQYF.

J is TRBJ2-3 and V is TRBV5-1, with D unclear. Germline CDR1 reads SGHRS; CDR2 reads YFSETQ. V was shortened by 1 base and J by 2 bases, with 8 bases between the two germline ends. This CDR3 contains 14 residues. CDR3 in amino acids: CASSLTINTDTQYF. The CDR3 bases are TGCGCCAGCAGCTTGACTATCAACACAGATACGCAGTATTTT.

This rearrangement joins TRBV19 to TRBJ2-4; maybe TRBD2 (5 bases). V was cut by 5 bases and J by 6 bases, with 11 bases left in between. CDR1 LNHDA and CDR2 SQIVND come from the germline V gene (reference sequence). The CDR3 runs 13 residues. DNA of the CDR3: TGTGCCAGTAGTCGGGGAGAGGGAAACATTCAGTACTTC. This encodes CASSRGEGNIQYF.

The chain joins TRBV7-2 to TRBJ2-1; D is undetermined. This CDR3 is 13 amino acids long. V dropped 3 bases and J dropped 6 bases, with 9 bases sitting between them. CDR1 is SGHTA and CDR2 is FQGNSA in the germline V gene. The DNA of the CDR3 is TGTGCCAGCAGCTTGCGGAGTTCCAATGAGCAGTTCTTC. It translates to CASSLRSSNEQFF.

This clone has just one count. The chain has TRBV14 and TRBJ2-1; TRBD2 matches 9 bases. CDR3 length equals 16 residues. V was clipped by 3 bases and J by 3 bases; unmatched bases: 6. In germline, CDR1 is SGHDN, CDR2 FVKESK. The DNA for the CDR3 is TGTGCCAGCAGCCAGGGGTCTAGCGGGAACTACAATGAGCAGTTCTTC. This translates into CASSQGSSGNYNEQFF. Full variable domain (rest looked up from reference TRBV14 and TRBJ2-1): EAGVTQFPSHSVIEKGQTVTLRCDPISGHDNLYWYRRVMGKEIKFLLHFVKESKQDESGMPNNRFLAERTGGTYSTLKVQPAELEDSGVYFCASSQGSSGNYNEQFFGPGTRLTVL.

This clone was recorded once. The V gene is TRBV10-2, the J gene TRBJ2-3; tentatively, D is TRBD1 (6 bases). The germline gives CDR1 WSHSY, CDR2 SAAADI. V lost 4 bases and J lost 1, with 15 bases in between. The CDR3 is 16 amino acids. The CDR3 region is CASSGSQGFGTDTQYF. CDR3 in DNA: TGCGCCAGCAGTGGTTCCCAGGGGTTTGGCACAGATACGCAGTATTTT.

This clone was recorded a few times. The chain uses TRBV25-1 and TRBJ1-4; D not certain. CDR1 and CDR2 (germline): MGHDK, SYGVNS. The CDR3 has 13 amino acids. Trimming shortened V by 5 bases and J by 7 bases, and 11 bases separated the two germline ends. The CDR3 here is CASSSELREKLFF. The CDR3 nucleotides are TGTGCCAGCAGTAGCGAATTGCGTGAAAAACTGTTTTTT.